This T cell receptor beta chain is from a study of blood T cell repertoires in COVID-19. Background on the study: Whether acute or convalescent, the COVID-19 samples came from the United States, Italy and Spain. T cells, B-cell-depleted T cells, or PBMCs supplied cDNA or gDNA.

Generated by immunoSEQ multiplex PCR, the TCRdb table keeps only in-frame clones and is missing some. The sample lists hundreds of thousands of clones; 70% to 90% were seen once. The V gene end was trimmed by 4 bases and the J gene end by 0 bases; junction bases not matched to a gene: 11. Looked up from germline, CDR1 is SGDLS and CDR2 is YYNGEE. The CDR3 covers 18 residues. Assignment of participants to cohorts was predicated upon participant-reported clinical history. The sample comprised PBMCs or T cells enriched from blood (not recorded which). This rearrangement joins TRBV9 to TRBJ2-3; 10 positions match TRBD2. The receptor was derived from a woman aged 18-29 years who had been exposed to COVID-19. CDR3 loop: CASSPEYRTSGSTDTQYF. CDR3 nucleotides: TGTGCCAGCAGCCCAGAATACCGGACTAGCGGTAGCACAGATACGCAGTATTTT.